What follows are 20 T cell receptor beta chains derived from one specimen sequenced in a study of T cell clusters in autoimmune cytopenias. TRB rearrangements were amplified by touch-down multiplex PCR with mixed TRB-A/B primers. TCRdb reanalyzed the multiplex PCR reads and collapses them to one entry per CDR3 protein, without DNA. Here the sample table reports about 7,100 distinct CDR3 sequences. TRB amplification used 250 ng of peripheral blood genomic DNA. These data are also associated with another study on T cell repertoires in aging, cancer and after chemotherapy.

Sequenced sample: peripheral blood. Receptors were obtained from a human donor in good health.

The chain is built from TRBV27 and TRBJ2-2; checking the TCRdb D call of TRBD1 is not possible without DNA. CDR1 is MNHEY and CDR2 is SMNVEV in the germline V gene (reference sequence). The CDR3 has 14 amino acids. The CDR3 sequence: CASSPRGYTGELFF.

V is TRBV19 and J is TRBJ1-5; with no DNA, the TCRdb D assignment of TRBD1 cannot be verified. Germline V gives CDR1 LNHDA, CDR2 SQIVND (reference sequence). This CDR3 is 16 amino acids long. CDR3 region: CASSIAGRVGNQPQHF.

V gene TRBV7-2 combines with J gene TRBJ2-1; TCRdb names TRBD1, which stays unverified in the absence of DNA. CDR3 length: 15 amino acids. Germline V gene data show CDR1 as SGHTA and CDR2 as FQGNSA. The chain's CDR3 is CASSLDRVLANEQFF.

Judged by frequency, this clonotype is medium-sized. This rearrangement joins TRBV7-6 to TRBJ2-2; no DNA is available, so the TRBD2 call from TCRdb remains unchecked. This CDR3 region has 19 residues. Germline CDR1 reads SGHVS; CDR2 reads FNYEAQ. The CDR3 reads CASSDTGLAIMLHAGELFF.

This clonotype counts as medium-sized by frequency. The gene calls are TRBV6-6 and TRBJ1-2. The CDR3 spans 13 residues. Germline-derived CDR1 and CDR2 are MNHNY and SVGAGI (reference sequence). This chain's CDR3 is CASSARRSIGYTF.

This clonotype is called medium-sized based on its frequency. This rearrangement joins TRBV6-5 to TRBJ1-2; TCRdb indicates TRBD1, and absent DNA this call remains unverified. The CDR3 has 14 amino acids. The germline CDR1 and CDR2 sequences are MNHEY and SVGAGI. The CDR3 sequence is CASRVGGHDYGYTF.

The rearrangement joins TRBV5-6 to TRBJ2-5; the TCRdb call, TRBD1, lacks DNA for checking. The germline V gene has CDR1 SGHDT and CDR2 YYEEEE. This CDR3 contains 14 residues. The CDR3 protein is CASSLPGTGETQYF.

By frequency, this clonotype is medium-sized. The rearrangement uses TRBV6-4 and TRBJ2-3. Germline V gene lookup returns CDR1 MRHNA and CDR2 SNTAGT. The CDR3 length is 15 residues. CDR3 protein: CASSDSKGSTDTQYF.

The genes are TRBV19 and TRBJ1-5; TCRdb reports TRBD1, a call that lacks DNA to check it against. The CDR3 consists of 14 residues. Looked up from germline, CDR1 is LNHDA and CDR2 is SQIVND (reference sequence). This chain's CDR3 is CASSNRQFNQPQHF.

The V gene is TRBV19, the J gene TRBJ1-5; the D gene TCRdb calls, TRBD1, cannot be checked with no DNA. The CDR3 length is 15 residues. The germline V gene has CDR1 LNHDA and CDR2 SQIVND (reference sequence). Here the CDR3 reads CASSHRAPFGQPQHF.

The gene calls are TRBV5-1 and TRBJ2-1. The CDR3 extends over 14 amino acids. CDR1 and CDR2 (germline): SGHRS, YFSETQ. The CDR3: CASSLFRAYNEQFF. Full variable domain (remainder filled in from reference TRBV5-1 and TRBJ2-1): KAGVTQTPRYLIKTRGQQVTLSCSPISGHRSVSWYQQTPGQGLQFLFEYFSETQRNKGNFPGRFSGRQFSNSRSEMNVSTLELGDSALYLCASSLFRAYNEQFFGPGTRLTVL.

This clonotype registers medium-sized by frequency. The CDR3 loop reads CSVELNSYEQYF. V and J are TRBV29-1 and TRBJ2-7. The CDR3 runs to 12 residues. The germline CDR1 and CDR2 sequences are SQVTM and ANQGSEA.

The J gene is TRBJ1-4, the V gene TRBV12-3 or TRBV12-4; TCRdb designates TRBD1, a call that cannot be tested without DNA. The CDR3 consists of 15 residues. The CDR3 here is CASSFGQGALEKLFF.

This clonotype is labeled medium-sized (0.01 to 0.1%) based on frequency. The gene calls are TRBV27 and TRBJ1-6; TCRdb's D gene call, TRBD1, goes unchecked for lack of DNA. The CDR3 covers 15 residues. Germline CDR1 is MNHEY and CDR2 is SMNVEV (reference sequence). CDR3 amino acids: CASSLWGQVDSPLHF.

This chain's CDR3 is CASSYSSQGNQPQHF. The chain joins TRBV6-6 to TRBJ1-5; there is no DNA to check the TCRdb D call of TRBD1. The CDR3 has 15 amino acids. Germline-derived CDR1 and CDR2 are MNHNY and SVGAGI (reference sequence).

This clonotype counts as medium-sized (0.01 to 0.1%) by frequency. J is TRBJ1-1 and V is TRBV29-1. CDR1 SQVTM and CDR2 ANQGSEA come from the germline V gene. The CDR3 spans 12 residues. The chain's CDR3 is CSVEKGWTEAFF.

The chain couples TRBV20-1 to TRBJ1-6; TCRdb's D call, TRBD1, is unchecked because there is no DNA. This CDR3 is 14 amino acids long. The V gene's germline CDR1 is DFQATT and CDR2 SNEGSKA (reference sequence). The CDR3 here is CSAGAGTGGSPLHF.

The V gene is TRBV6-1, the J gene TRBJ2-1; no DNA is available, so the TRBD2 call from TCRdb remains unchecked. The CDR3 totals 17 residues. The germline CDR1 and CDR2 sequences are MNHNS and SASEGT. The CDR3: CASSLFFSTVGDNEQFF.

Frequency places this clonotype as medium-sized. J is TRBJ2-7 and V is TRBV5-6; TCRdb reports TRBD1, a call that lacks DNA to check it against. There are 14 residues in the CDR3. Germline V gene sequence: CDR1 SGHDT, CDR2 YYEEEE. CDR3 residues: CASSLVQGINEQYF.

This chain connects TRBV5-5 to TRBJ1-1; as DNA is missing, the TRBD1 call by TCRdb cannot be tested. Germline-derived CDR1 and CDR2 are SGHKS and YYEKEE (reference sequence). The CDR3 is 13 residues long. CDR3 in amino acids: CASSTTGSTEAFF.